A single sample is the source of the 32 T cell receptor beta chains below, sequenced in a study of blood T cell repertoires in COVID-19. Some clones are missing from TCRdb's copy, which holds only in-frame ones; the method was immunoSEQ multiplex PCR. This sample yields 390,000 or so clones, of which about 83% are seen a single time; roughly 9.4% belongs to the top ten. What was sequenced was PBMCs or T cells enriched from blood (not recorded which). The receptors originated from a woman aged 45-65 years who had recovered from COVID-19.

The chain is built from TRBV6-5 and TRBJ1-5; D not certain. The CDR3 length is 14 residues. V shed 6 bases and J shed 2 bases, with 11 bases lying between them. Germline V CDR1 and CDR2: MNHEY, SVGAGI. The CDR3 protein is CASSRRGGNQPQHF. The CDR3 nucleotides read TGTGCCAGCAGCCGACGGGGAGGCAATCAGCCCCAGCATTTT.

The count of this clone is one. V is TRBV7-2 and J is TRBJ2-7; a weak D match, TRBD1 (5 bases). CDR3 length equals 13 residues. Germline values: CDR1 SGHTA, CDR2 FQGNSA. V lost 5 bases to trimming and J lost 2 bases, with 10 bases between them. The DNA for the CDR3 is TGTGCCAGCAGCCCAAGGACAACCTACGAGCAGTACTTC. This translates into CASSPRTTYEQYF.

The V and J genes are TRBV6-5 and TRBJ2-7, with 8 positions matching TRBD1. CDR3 length: 15 residues. Trimming took 6 bases from V and 1 from J; bases not matched to a gene: 8. CDR1 and CDR2 (germline): MNHEY, SVGAGI. The CDR3 nucleotides are TGTGCCAGCAGCCAAGCCGGGACAGGTTCCTACGAGCAGTACTTC. Protein product: CASSQAGTGSYEQYF.

This clone was seen a handful of times. The chain carries TRBV18 and TRBJ2-2; D gene unclear. Deletions cut 2 bases from V and 0 bases from J, with 16 bases between. The CDR3 spans 18 residues. Germline CDR1 and CDR2: KGHSH and LQKENI. CDR3: CASSPNAIQPANTGELFF. The CDR3 region has the DNA TGTGCCAGCTCACCAAACGCGATCCAACCCGCGAACACCGGGGAGCTGTTTTTT.

V gene TRBV4-2 combines with J gene TRBJ1-5; D uncertain. From germline, CDR1 is LGHNA and CDR2 YNFKEQ. V lost 0 bases, J lost 9 bases, and 12 bases lay in between. The CDR3 is 14 amino acids. CDR3 sequence reads: CASSQDLSRAPQHF. The CDR3 DNA reads TGTGCCAGCAGCCAAGATTTGAGCCGTGCGCCCCAGCATTTT.

This clone was seen just once. V gene TRBV6-5 combines with J gene TRBJ1-4, with TRBD1 matching 10 bases. V was clipped by 6 bases and J by 10 bases; unmatched bases: 5. This CDR3 comprises 13 residues. The germline V gene encodes CDR1 MNHEY and CDR2 SVGAGI. Here the CDR3 DNA reads TGTGCCAGCAGCGCGGGACAGGGGACAAAACTGTTTTTT. This codes for CASSAGQGTKLFF.

The rearrangement joins TRBV30 to TRBJ1-2; D may be TRBD1 (6 bases). CDR1 GTSNPN and CDR2 SVGIG come from the germline V gene (reference sequence). Trimming took off 1 base at V and 2 bases at J, with 11 bases between the two ends. The CDR3 length is 14 residues. CDR3 in DNA: TGTGCCTGGAGTGCTCAAGGGACAAACTATGGCTACACCTTC. The encoded protein is CAWSAQGTNYGYTF.

The rearrangement links TRBV2 to TRBJ2-1, with a tentative D call TRBD2 (7 bases). Per the germline V gene, CDR1 is SNHLY and CDR2 is FYNNEI. This CDR3 spans 18 amino acids. V lost 1 base to trimming and J lost 2 bases, with 18 bases between them. As DNA, the CDR3 is TGTGCCAGCAGTGAAGGGGCCGGGCGGGGGCCTCCCTACAATGAGCAGTTCTTC. This gives the protein CASSEGAGRGPPYNEQFF.

The genes are TRBV27 and TRBJ2-1; TRBD1 aligns across 8 bases. The germline V gene encodes CDR1 MNHEY and CDR2 SMNVEV (reference sequence). This CDR3 has 15 residues. Trimming took 3 bases from V and 2 from J; bases not matched to a gene: 3. The CDR3 sequence: CASSFTQGAYNEQFF. DNA for the CDR3: TGTGCCAGCAGTTTCACACAGGGGGCCTACAATGAGCAGTTCTTC.

J is TRBJ2-5 and V is TRBV5-1; 7 positions agree with TRBD2. The CDR3 loop spans 14 amino acids. The V segment lost 3 bases and the J segment 4 bases; nucleotides outside the gene matches: 6. Per the germline V gene, CDR1 is SGHRS and CDR2 is YFSETQ. CDR3 amino acids: CASSWGGMGETQYF. The CDR3 DNA follows: TGCGCCAGCAGCTGGGGGGGAATGGGAGAGACCCAGTACTTC.

This chain links TRBV30 with TRBJ2-1, with 7 bases identical to TRBD1. This CDR3 region has 15 residues. Per the germline V gene, CDR1 is GTSNPN and CDR2 is SVGIG (reference sequence). V shed 0 bases and J 7 bases; nucleotides not matched to a gene: 9. The CDR3, as DNA: TGTGCCTGGAGTGTACAGGGGCCCTTTCAGAATGAGCAGTTCTTC. Protein sequence: CAWSVQGPFQNEQFF.

This rearrangement joins TRBV28 to TRBJ2-3; 8 bases are shared with TRBD1. This CDR3 contains 17 residues. Per the germline V gene, CDR1 is MDHEN and CDR2 is SYDVKM. J was trimmed by 8 bases and V by 6 bases; bases with no gene match: 19. CDR3 sequence reads: CASSHHGAGGGWGTQYF. CDR3 DNA sequence: TGTGCCAGCAGCCACCATGGGGCAGGGGGCGGCTGGGGTACGCAGTATTTT.

The J gene is TRBJ1-1, the V gene TRBV7-3; TRBD1 agrees at 7 bases. This CDR3 is built from 16 residues. Germline V gives CDR1 SGHTA, CDR2 FQGTGA. Trimming removed 0 bases from V and 1 base from J; junction bases left unmatched: 5. CDR3 region: CASSLTGGLGNTEAFF. Written as DNA, the CDR3 is TGTGCCAGCAGCTTAACAGGGGGCCTGGGGAACACTGAAGCTTTCTTT.

V and J are TRBV29-1 and TRBJ1-2; 9 bases are shared with TRBD1. The germline V gene has CDR1 SQVTM and CDR2 ANQGSEA. V trimming: 6 bases; J trimming: 4 bases; junction bases outside the gene matches: 6. This CDR3 has 13 residues. The CDR3 sequence: CSVSGTGLYGYTF. CDR3 nucleotides: TGCAGCGTCTCCGGGACAGGGCTCTATGGCTACACCTTC.

The chain recombines TRBV14 with TRBJ2-1; 9 bases align to TRBD1. The germline V gene has CDR1 SGHDN and CDR2 FVKESK. V lost 5 bases, J lost 4 bases, and 6 bases stayed unmatched. This CDR3 comprises 15 residues. The CDR3 DNA reads TGTGCCAGCAGCTCCCGGGACAGGGTTTACAATGAGCAGTTCTTC. This translates into CASSSRDRVYNEQFF.

The rearrangement uses TRBV5-1 and TRBJ2-5; 8 positions match TRBD1. The trim removed 4 bases at V and 5 bases at J, leaving 10 bases unmatched. The germline gives CDR1 SGHRS, CDR2 YFSETQ. The CDR3 loop spans 15 amino acids. CDR3: CASSPVQGVGETQYF. The CDR3 nucleotides are TGCGCCAGCAGCCCCGTACAGGGGGTAGGGGAGACCCAGTACTTC.

The chain has TRBV7-8 and TRBJ2-5; unclear D gene. Germline V gene data show CDR1 as SGHVS and CDR2 as FQNEAQ. This CDR3 has 14 residues. V lost 0 bases to trimming and J lost 3 bases, with 8 bases between them. CDR3 DNA: TGTGCCAGCAGCTTAGCGCAGCGCGAAGAGACCCAGTACTTC. Its translation: CASSLAQREETQYF.

The chain's CDR3 is CASSMTGLGQPQHF. The CDR3, as DNA: TGTGCCAGCAGTATGACAGGGCTGGGTCAGCCCCAGCATTTT. The genes are TRBV27 and TRBJ1-5; 7 positions agree with TRBD1. The ends lost 5 bases at V and 6 bases at J; junction bases unmatched: 7. CDR1 is MNHEY and CDR2 is SMNVEV in the germline V gene (reference sequence). The CDR3 runs to 14 residues.

The chain employs TRBV4-2 and TRBJ1-1; no definite D call. Trimming took 2 bases from V and 5 from J, leaving 9 bases between them. Germline lookup yields CDR1 LGHNA and CDR2 YNFKEQ. This CDR3 is built from 13 residues. The CDR3: CASSQYSGTEAFF. The CDR3 DNA is TGTGCCAGCAGCCAATACTCCGGGACTGAAGCTTTCTTT.

V usage is TRBV11-2 and J usage is TRBJ1-1; perhaps TRBD1 as D (5 bases). This CDR3 has 14 amino acids. The germline gives CDR1 SGHAT, CDR2 FQNNGV. V was shortened by 3 bases and J by 1 base, with 9 bases between the two germline ends. Here the CDR3 reads CASSLGGGNTEAFF. The CDR3 DNA reads as TGTGCCAGCAGCTTGGGGGGTGGGAACACTGAAGCTTTCTTT.

The rearrangement uses TRBV5-1 and TRBJ1-3, with D possibly matching TRBD1 (6 bases). CDR3 length: 16 amino acids. V was shortened by 3 bases and J by 0 bases, with 13 bases between the two germline ends. Germline CDR1 reads SGHRS; CDR2 reads YFSETQ. CDR3 nucleotide sequence: TGCGCCAGCAGCTCTTTCGCAGGGGACTCTGGAAACACCATATATTTT. Residues: CASSSFAGDSGNTIYF.

The V and J genes are TRBV19 and TRBJ1-1, with D possibly being TRBD1 (5 bases). With 5 bases removed from V and 6 bases from J, the gap between germline ends came to 16 bases. The CDR3 is 14 residues long. CDR1 and CDR2 (germline): LNHDA, SQIVND (reference sequence). In DNA, the CDR3 is TGTGCCAGTAGTTTCGAGACACCGGGGGCTGAAGCTTTCTTT. As protein: CASSFETPGAEAFF.

The chain recombines TRBV5-6 with TRBJ2-1; the match to TRBD2 covers 10 bases. The CDR3 runs 14 residues. Trimming cost V 2 bases and J 7 bases; bases outside gene matches: 3. Per the germline V gene, CDR1 is SGHDT and CDR2 is YYEEEE. The CDR3 loop is CASSLAGGLNEQFF. The CDR3 DNA reads as TGTGCCAGCAGCTTAGCGGGGGGGCTGAATGAGCAGTTCTTC.

The chain recombines TRBV6-5 with TRBJ1-2; no firm D call. Trimming shortened V by 4 bases and J by 0 bases, and 15 bases separated the two germline ends. Germline CDR1 MNHEY, CDR2 SVGAGI. The CDR3 sequence is 16 residues long. This CDR3 reads CASSFDSLAPNYGYTF. In nucleotides, the CDR3 is TGTGCCAGCAGTTTCGATTCCCTGGCCCCTAACTATGGCTACACCTTC.

The chain uses TRBV7-2 and TRBJ1-5, with 10 bases identical to TRBD1. The CDR3 contains 14 residues. V shed 5 bases and J 7 bases; nucleotides not matched to a gene: 5. Looked up from germline, CDR1 is SGHTA and CDR2 is FQGNSA. CDR3 amino acids: CASSPRQGAQPQHF. Here the CDR3 DNA reads TGTGCCAGCAGCCCTCGACAGGGGGCCCAGCCCCAGCATTTT.

The rearrangement uses TRBV28 and TRBJ1-5, with unresolved D. This CDR3 contains 12 residues. The germline V gene encodes CDR1 MDHEN and CDR2 SYDVKM. V lost 5 bases and J 4 bases, leaving 6 bases between the germline ends. The CDR3 coding sequence is TGTGCCAGCAGTGTTCTAAATCAGCCCCAGCATTTT. Amino acid sequence: CASSVLNQPQHF.

The genes are TRBV9 and TRBJ1-5; maybe TRBD1 (6 bases). The CDR3 consists of 16 residues. V was shortened by 4 bases and J by 3 bases, with 17 bases between the two germline ends. CDR1 SGDLS and CDR2 YYNGEE come from the germline V gene. The CDR3 is CASSPGAVTTNQPQHF. Written as DNA, the CDR3 is TGTGCCAGCAGCCCAGGGGCCGTGACTACCAATCAGCCCCAGCATTTT.

This chain links TRBV29-1 with TRBJ1-2; D perhaps matches TRBD1 (5 bases). The CDR3 loop spans 15 amino acids. V was cut by 6 bases and J by 8 bases, with 25 bases left in between. Germline values: CDR1 SQVTM, CDR2 ANQGSEA. CDR3 coding DNA: TGCAGCGTCCCATTTTTCCCAGGGCGAAAGAAAGGCTACACCTTC. Its protein product is CSVPFFPGRKKGYTF.

The chain couples TRBV5-6 to TRBJ2-3; D uncertain. This CDR3 has 14 amino acids. The germline gives CDR1 SGHDT, CDR2 YYEEEE. V was trimmed by 1 base and J by 5 bases, leaving 11 bases between them. The CDR3 reads CASSLRGVGDTQYF. The CDR3 DNA reads TGTGCCAGCAGCTTGAGAGGAGTTGGAGATACGCAGTATTTT.

V is TRBV3-1 (or the pseudogene TRBV3-2) and J is TRBJ1-5, with D unclear. This CDR3 has 14 residues. Trimming removed 1 base from V and 4 bases from J, with 8 bases in between. The germline V gene encodes CDR1 LGHDT and CDR2 YNNKEL (reference sequence). The CDR3: CASSQARGNQPQHF. The CDR3 nucleotides read TGTGCCAGCAGCCAAGCCCGGGGAAATCAGCCCCAGCATTTT.

The sample holds a few counts of this clone. The chain joins TRBV7-9 to TRBJ1-2, with 9 bases matching TRBD1. This CDR3 is 19 amino acids long. J gave up 0 bases and V 0 bases, and 11 bases lay outside the gene matches. Germline CDR1 SEHNR, CDR2 FQNEAQ (reference sequence). The CDR3 loop reads CASSLAPGQGLKANYGYTF. The CDR3 nucleotides read TGTGCCAGCAGCTTAGCACCGGGACAGGGCCTCAAAGCTAACTATGGCTACACCTTC. The variable domain in full, with the rest retrieved from reference TRBV7-9 and TRBJ1-2, is DTGVSQNPRHKITKRGQNVTFRCDPISEHNRLYWYRQTLGQGPEFLTYFQNEAQLEKSRLLSDRFSAERPKGSFSTLEIQRTEQGDSAMYLCASSLAPGQGLKANYGYTFGSGTRLTVV.

This chain uses TRBV7-6 with TRBJ2-1; 7 nucleotides align to TRBD2. The CDR3 contains 17 residues. V gave up 3 bases and J gave up 0 bases; unmatched junction bases: 8. The germline V gene has CDR1 SGHVS and CDR2 FNYEAQ. The CDR3 region has the DNA TGTGCCAGCAGCTTGGACGCGGGCGGGGGCTCCTACAATGAGCAGTTCTTC. Protein: CASSLDAGGGSYNEQFF.